These 11 T cell receptor beta chains were sequenced from one sample in a study of CXCR3-negative and CXCR3-positive naive CD8 T cells. Study-level points and caveats: CXCR3-positive naive cells carried more hydrophobic TRB CDR3s than CXCR3-negative naive cells did.

Antigens for these TCRs are unknown. UMI-labeled 5' RACE TRB cDNA libraries were prepared from the cells. Following a re-call of the 5' RACE reads, TCRdb has one entry per CDR3 protein and lacks DNA. This sample's table has more than 6,000 distinct CDR3 sequences. The sample consisted of naive CXCR3+ CD8+ T cells from blood. Subset of the sample: CD45RO-CCR7+CD27+CD95- naive CD8+ T cells expressing CXCR3 (TNR3+). All receptors come from a human donor in good health. Some clones in this sample may be carry-over from other donors' samples.

The rearrangement joins TRBV14 to TRBJ2-1. CDR1 is SGHDN, CDR2 FVKESK, per germline. The length of the CDR3 is 12 residues. The CDR3 region is CASSPVGHEQFF. Based on the CDR3 plus reference TRBV14 and TRBJ2-1, the full variable domain is EAGVTQFPSHSVIEKGQTVTLRCDPISGHDNLYWYRRVMGKEIKFLLHFVKESKQDESGMPNNRFLAERTGGTYSTLKVQPAELEDSGVYFCASSPVGHEQFFGPGTRLTVL.

The V gene is TRBV20-1, the J gene TRBJ2-1; the D call of TRBD1 rests on TCRdb alone, since no DNA is present to check it. The CDR3 runs 12 residues. Germline CDR1 reads DFQATT; CDR2 reads SNEGSKA (reference sequence). The CDR3 is CSARTAYNEQFF.

The chain combines TRBV29-1 with TRBJ2-3; the D gene TCRdb calls, TRBD1, cannot be checked with no DNA. The length of the CDR3 is 16 residues. Germline CDR1 SQVTM, CDR2 ANQGSEA. The CDR3 reads CSVDWARGLVTDTQYF.

The gene calls are TRBV20-1 and TRBJ2-2; TCRdb calls TRBD2, which cannot be checked without DNA. CDR3 length: 14 amino acids. Germline CDR1 is DFQATT and CDR2 is SNEGSKA (reference sequence). The CDR3: CSASGRSNTGELFF.

The gene calls are TRBV20-1 and TRBJ2-3; as DNA is missing, the TRBD2 call by TCRdb cannot be tested. This CDR3 region has 14 residues. CDR1 DFQATT and CDR2 SNEGSKA come from the germline V gene (reference sequence). CDR3 sequence reads: CSASSGATGDTQYF.

Considering frequency, this clonotype is medium-sized. The gene calls are TRBV4-3 and TRBJ2-1; TCRdb proposes TRBD2, but this gene call is untestable without DNA. The CDR3 runs to 17 residues. Per germline, CDR1 LGHNA and CDR2 YSLEER. CDR3 residues: CASSLSGTSETYNEQFF.

According to its frequency, this clonotype is medium-sized (0.01 to 0.1%). The chain joins TRBV10-3 to TRBJ2-5. Germline lookup yields CDR1 ENHRY and CDR2 SYGVKD. The CDR3 sequence is 13 residues long. CDR3 in amino acids: CAISDDAEETQYF.

The chain links TRBV25-1 to TRBJ2-7. CDR1 is MGHDK, CDR2 SYGVNS, per germline. CDR3 size: 12 residues. This chain's CDR3 is CASSESSYEQYF.

CDR3 amino acids: CASSYFLARNEQFF. V usage is TRBV6-2 or TRBV6-3 and J usage is TRBJ2-1; TCRdb designates TRBD2, a call that cannot be tested without DNA. This CDR3 has 14 residues. Germline lookup yields CDR1 MNHEY and CDR2 SVGEGT.

This clonotype is called medium-sized based on its frequency. The gene calls are TRBV29-1 and TRBJ1-1. Germline lookup yields CDR1 SQVTM and CDR2 ANQGSEA. The CDR3 loop spans 11 amino acids. The CDR3 sequence is CSVEGVTEAFF.

The chain links TRBV7-8 to TRBJ2-1; TCRdb designates TRBD2, a call that cannot be tested without DNA. The CDR3 has 13 amino acids. Germline V CDR1 and CDR2: SGHVS, FQNEAQ. CDR3 in amino acids: CASSSRTSDEQFF.